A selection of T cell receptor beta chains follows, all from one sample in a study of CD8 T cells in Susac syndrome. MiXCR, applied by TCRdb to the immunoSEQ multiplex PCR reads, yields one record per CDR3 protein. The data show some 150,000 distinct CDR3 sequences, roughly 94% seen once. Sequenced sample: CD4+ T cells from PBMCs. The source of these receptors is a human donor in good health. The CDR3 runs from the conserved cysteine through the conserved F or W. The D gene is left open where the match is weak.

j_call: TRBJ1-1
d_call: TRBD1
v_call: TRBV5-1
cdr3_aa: CASSLWTGPNTEAFF
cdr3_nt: TGCGCCAGCAGCTTGTGGACAGGGCCAAACACTGAAGCTTTCTTT

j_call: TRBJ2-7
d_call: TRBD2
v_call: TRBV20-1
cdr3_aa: CSARDPTSGAYEQYF
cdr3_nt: TGCAGTGCTAGAGATCCGACTAGCGGAGCATACGAGCAGTACTTC

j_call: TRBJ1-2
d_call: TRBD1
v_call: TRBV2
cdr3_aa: CASSESRDSSGYTF
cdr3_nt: TGTGCCAGCAGTGAAAGTCGGGACAGCTCGGGCTACACCTTC

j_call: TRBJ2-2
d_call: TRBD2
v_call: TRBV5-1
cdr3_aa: CASSLGTHGRAGDGELFF
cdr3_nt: TGCGCCAGCAGCTTGGGAACACACGGGAGGGCCGGTGACGGGGAGCTGTTTTTT

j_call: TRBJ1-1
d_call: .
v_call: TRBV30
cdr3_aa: CAWSVRLWNTEAFF
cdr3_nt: TGTGCCTGGAGTGTACGACTCTGGAACACTGAAGCTTTCTTT

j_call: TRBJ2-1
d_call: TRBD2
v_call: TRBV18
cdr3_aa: CASSLGLAAAYNEQFF
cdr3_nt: TGTGCCAGCTCACTTGGACTAGCGGCCGCCTACAATGAGCAGTTCTTC

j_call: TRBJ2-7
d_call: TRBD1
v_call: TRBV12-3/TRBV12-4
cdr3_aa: CASSPGQGAPEQYF
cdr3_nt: TGTGCCAGCAGTCCGGGACAGGGGGCGCCCGAGCAGTACTTC

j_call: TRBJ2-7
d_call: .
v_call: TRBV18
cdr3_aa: CASSPGQGKNYEQYF
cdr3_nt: TGTGCCAGCTCACCGGGCCAGGGGAAAAACTACGAGCAGTACTTC

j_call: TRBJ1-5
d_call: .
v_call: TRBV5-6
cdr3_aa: CASSDRDQPQHF
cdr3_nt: TGTGCCAGCAGCGATCGAGATCAGCCCCAGCATTTT

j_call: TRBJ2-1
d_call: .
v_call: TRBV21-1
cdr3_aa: CASSLTIPPGLAAYNEQFF
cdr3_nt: TGTGCCAGCAGCCTCACCATCCCACCGGGACTAGCGGCATACAATGAGCAGTTCTTC

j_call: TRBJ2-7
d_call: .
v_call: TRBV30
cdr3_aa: CAWTSDSYEQYF
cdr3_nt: TGTGCCTGGACCTCGGACTCCTACGAGCAGTACTTC

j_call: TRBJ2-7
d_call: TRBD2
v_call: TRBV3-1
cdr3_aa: CASSQATTSGTSEQYF
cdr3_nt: TGTGCCAGCAGCCAAGCCACGACTAGCGGGACTAGCGAGCAGTACTTC

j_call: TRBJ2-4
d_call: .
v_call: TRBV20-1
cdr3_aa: CSADNLAKNIQYF
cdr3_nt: TGCAGTGCGGACAACCTAGCCAAAAACATTCAGTACTTC

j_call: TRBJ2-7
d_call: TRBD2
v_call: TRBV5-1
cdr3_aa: CASNSGGDYEQYF
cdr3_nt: TGCGCCAGCAACTCGGGGGGGGACTACGAGCAGTACTTC

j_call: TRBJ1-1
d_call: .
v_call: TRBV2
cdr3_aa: CASSPRTGFMNTEAFF
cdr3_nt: TGTGCCAGCAGTCCCAGAACAGGATTCATGAACACTGAAGCTTTCTTT